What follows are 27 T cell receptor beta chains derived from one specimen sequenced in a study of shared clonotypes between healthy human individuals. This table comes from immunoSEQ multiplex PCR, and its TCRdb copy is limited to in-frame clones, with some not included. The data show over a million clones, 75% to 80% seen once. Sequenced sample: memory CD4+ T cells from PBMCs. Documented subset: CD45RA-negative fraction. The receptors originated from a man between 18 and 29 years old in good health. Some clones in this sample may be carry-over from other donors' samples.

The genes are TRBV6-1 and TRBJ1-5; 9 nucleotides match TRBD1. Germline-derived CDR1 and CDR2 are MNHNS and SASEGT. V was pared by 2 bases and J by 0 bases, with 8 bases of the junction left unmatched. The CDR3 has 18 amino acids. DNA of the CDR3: TGTGCCAGCAGTGAACCAGGGACAGGGCTATATAGCAATCAGCCCCAGCATTTT. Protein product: CASSEPGTGLYSNQPQHF.

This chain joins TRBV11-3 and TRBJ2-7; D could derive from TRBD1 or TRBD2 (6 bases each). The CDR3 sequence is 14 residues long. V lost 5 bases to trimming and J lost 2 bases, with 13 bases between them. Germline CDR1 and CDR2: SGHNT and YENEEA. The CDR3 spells CASSPRGRPYEQYF. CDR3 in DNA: TGTGCCAGCAGCCCCCGGGGGCGGCCCTACGAGCAGTACTTC.

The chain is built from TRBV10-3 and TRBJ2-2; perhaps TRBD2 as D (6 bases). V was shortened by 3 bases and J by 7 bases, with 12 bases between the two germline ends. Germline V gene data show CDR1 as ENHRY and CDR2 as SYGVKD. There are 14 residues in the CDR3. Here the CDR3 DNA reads TGTGCCATCAGTGATCGCGGGACGGGCGGGGAGCTGTTTTTT. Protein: CAISDRGTGGELFF.

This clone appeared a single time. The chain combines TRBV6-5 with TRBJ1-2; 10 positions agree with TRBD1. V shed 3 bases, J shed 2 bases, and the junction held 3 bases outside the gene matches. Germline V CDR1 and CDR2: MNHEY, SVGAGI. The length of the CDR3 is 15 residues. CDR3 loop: CASSYQDRGNYGYTF. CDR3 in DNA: TGTGCCAGCAGTTATCAGGACAGGGGGAACTATGGCTACACCTTC.

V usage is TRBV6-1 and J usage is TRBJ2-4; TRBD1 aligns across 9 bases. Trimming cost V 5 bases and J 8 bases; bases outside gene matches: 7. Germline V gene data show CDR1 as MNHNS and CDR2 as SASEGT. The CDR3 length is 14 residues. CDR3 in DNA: TGTGCCAGCAGTAAACAGGGGGCTGGGGACATTCAGTACTTC. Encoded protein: CASSKQGAGDIQYF.

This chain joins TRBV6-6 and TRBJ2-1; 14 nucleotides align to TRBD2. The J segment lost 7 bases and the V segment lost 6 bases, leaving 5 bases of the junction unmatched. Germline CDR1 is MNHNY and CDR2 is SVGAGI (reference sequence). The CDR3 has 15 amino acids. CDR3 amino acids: CASSQGLAGGNEQFF. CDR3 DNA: TGTGCCAGCAGCCAAGGACTAGCGGGGGGTAATGAGCAGTTCTTC.

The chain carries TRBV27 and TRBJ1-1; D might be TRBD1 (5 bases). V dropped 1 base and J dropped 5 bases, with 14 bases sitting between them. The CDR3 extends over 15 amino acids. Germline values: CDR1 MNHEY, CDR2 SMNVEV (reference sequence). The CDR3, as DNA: TGTGCCAGCAGTTTATTACCCAGGGTTGGGACTGAAGCTTTCTTT. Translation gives CASSLLPRVGTEAFF.

CDR3 sequence: CSGLGLAGALASTDTQYF. In DNA form, the CDR3 reads TGCAGCGGACTGGGACTAGCGGGAGCTTTAGCTAGCACAGATACGCAGTATTTT. The V and J genes are TRBV29-1 and TRBJ2-3; the match to TRBD2 covers 14 bases. This CDR3 comprises 18 residues. Losses at the gene ends were 7 bases for V and 0 bases for J; bases not matched to a gene: 12. Germline V gene data show CDR1 as SQVTM and CDR2 as ANQGSEA.

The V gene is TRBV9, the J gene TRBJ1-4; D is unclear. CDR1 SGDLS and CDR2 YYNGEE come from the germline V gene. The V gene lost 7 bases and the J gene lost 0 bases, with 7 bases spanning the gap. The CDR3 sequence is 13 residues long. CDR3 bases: TGTGCCAGCCGACGGTCAACTAATGAAAAACTGTTTTTT. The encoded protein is CASRRSTNEKLFF. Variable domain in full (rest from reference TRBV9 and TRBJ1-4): DSGVTQTPKHLITATGQRVTLRCSPRSGDLSVYWYQQSLDQGLQFLIQYYNGEERAKGNILERFSAQQFPDLHSELNLSSLELGDSALYFCASRRSTNEKLFFGSGTQLSVL.

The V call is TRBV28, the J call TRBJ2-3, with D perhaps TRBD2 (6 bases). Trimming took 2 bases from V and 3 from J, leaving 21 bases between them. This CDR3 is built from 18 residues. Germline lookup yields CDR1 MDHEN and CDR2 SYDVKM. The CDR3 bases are TGTGCCAGCAGTTTACGGGCCGGTGGGCGCGGGACTACAGATACGCAGTATTTT. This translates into CASSLRAGGRGTTDTQYF.

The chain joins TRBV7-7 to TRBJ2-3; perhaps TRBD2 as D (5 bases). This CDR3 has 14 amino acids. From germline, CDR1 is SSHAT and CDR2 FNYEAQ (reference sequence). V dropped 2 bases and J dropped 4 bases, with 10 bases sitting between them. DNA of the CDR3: TGTGCCAGCAGCTTAACTATAGCGCCAGATACGCAGTATTTT. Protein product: CASSLTIAPDTQYF.

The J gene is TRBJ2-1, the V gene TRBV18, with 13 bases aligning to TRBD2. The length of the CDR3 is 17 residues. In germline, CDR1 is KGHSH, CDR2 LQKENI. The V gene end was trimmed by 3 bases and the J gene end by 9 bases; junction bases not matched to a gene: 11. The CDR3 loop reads CASSPGLAGAHRCEQFF. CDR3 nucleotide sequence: TGTGCCAGCTCACCTGGACTAGCGGGAGCCCATCGTTGTGAGCAGTTCTTC.

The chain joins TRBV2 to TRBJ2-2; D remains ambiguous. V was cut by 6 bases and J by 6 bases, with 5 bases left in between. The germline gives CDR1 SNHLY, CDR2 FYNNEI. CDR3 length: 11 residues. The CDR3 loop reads CASSTAGELFF. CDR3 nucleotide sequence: TGTGCCAGCAGCACGGCCGGGGAGCTGTTTTTT.

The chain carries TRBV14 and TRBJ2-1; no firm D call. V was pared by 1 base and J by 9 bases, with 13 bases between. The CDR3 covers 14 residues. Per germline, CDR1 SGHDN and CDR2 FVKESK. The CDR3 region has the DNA TGTGCCAGCAGCCAAGTAAACCAGCTAGGTGAGCAGTTCTTC. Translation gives CASSQVNQLGEQFF.

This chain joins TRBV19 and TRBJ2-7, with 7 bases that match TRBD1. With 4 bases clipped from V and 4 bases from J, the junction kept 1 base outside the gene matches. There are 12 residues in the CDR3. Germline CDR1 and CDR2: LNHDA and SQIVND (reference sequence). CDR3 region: CASSTGQYEQYF. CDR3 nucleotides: TGTGCCAGTAGTACGGGACAGTACGAGCAGTACTTC.

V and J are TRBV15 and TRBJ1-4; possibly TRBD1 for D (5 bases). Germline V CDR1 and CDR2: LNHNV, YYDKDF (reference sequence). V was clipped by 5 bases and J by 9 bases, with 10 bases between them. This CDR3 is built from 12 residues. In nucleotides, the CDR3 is TGTGCCACCAGCGGAGGGGAAAAAAAACTGTTTTTT. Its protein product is CATSGGEKKLFF.

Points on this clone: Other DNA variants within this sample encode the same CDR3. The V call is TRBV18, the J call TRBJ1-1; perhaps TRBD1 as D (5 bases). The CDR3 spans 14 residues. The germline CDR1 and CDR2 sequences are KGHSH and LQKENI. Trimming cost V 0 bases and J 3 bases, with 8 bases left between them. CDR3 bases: TGTGCCAGCTCACCACCGGGGCGGGACACTGAAGCTTTCTTT. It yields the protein CASSPPGRDTEAFF.

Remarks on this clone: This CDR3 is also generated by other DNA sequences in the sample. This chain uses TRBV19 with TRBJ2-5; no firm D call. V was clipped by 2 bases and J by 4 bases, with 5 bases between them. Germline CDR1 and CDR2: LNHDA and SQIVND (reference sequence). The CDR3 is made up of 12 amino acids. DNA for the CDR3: TGTGCCAGTAGTATAAATGGAGAGACCCAGTACTTC. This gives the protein CASSINGETQYF.

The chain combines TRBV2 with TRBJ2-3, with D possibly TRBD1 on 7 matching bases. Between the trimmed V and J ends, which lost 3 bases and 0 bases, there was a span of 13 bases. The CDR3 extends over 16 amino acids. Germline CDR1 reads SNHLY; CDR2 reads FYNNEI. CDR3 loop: CASSDGRDRSTDTQYF. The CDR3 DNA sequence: TGTGCCAGCAGTGACGGGCGGGACAGAAGCACAGATACGCAGTATTTT. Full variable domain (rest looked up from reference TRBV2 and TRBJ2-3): EPEVTQTPSHQVTQMGQEVILRCVPISNHLYFYWYRQILGQKVEFLVSFYNNEISEKSEIFDDQFSVERPDGSNFTLKIRSTKLEDSAMYFCASSDGRDRSTDTQYFGPGTRLTVL.

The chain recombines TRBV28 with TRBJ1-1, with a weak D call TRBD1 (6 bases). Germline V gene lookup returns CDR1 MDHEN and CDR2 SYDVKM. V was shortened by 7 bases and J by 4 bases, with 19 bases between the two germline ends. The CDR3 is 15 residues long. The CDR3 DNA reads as TGTGCCAGCACGCCGGCCAGGGGCCGGGGCACTGAAGCTTTCTTT. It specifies CASTPARGRGTEAFF.

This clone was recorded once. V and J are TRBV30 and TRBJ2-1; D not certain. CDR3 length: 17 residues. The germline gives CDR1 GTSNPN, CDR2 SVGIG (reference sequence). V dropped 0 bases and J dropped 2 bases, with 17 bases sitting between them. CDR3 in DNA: TGTGCCTGGAGTGTCAATATCGGGTATTTTACCTACAATGAGCAGTTCTTC. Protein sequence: CAWSVNIGYFTYNEQFF.

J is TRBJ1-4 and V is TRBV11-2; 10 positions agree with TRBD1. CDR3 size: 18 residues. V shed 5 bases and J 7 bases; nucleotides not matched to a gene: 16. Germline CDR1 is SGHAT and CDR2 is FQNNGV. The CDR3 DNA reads TGTGCCAGCAGCCCGTCCAACCTAAGGACAGGGGGGAGTGAAAAACTGTTTTTT. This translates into CASSPSNLRTGGSEKLFF.

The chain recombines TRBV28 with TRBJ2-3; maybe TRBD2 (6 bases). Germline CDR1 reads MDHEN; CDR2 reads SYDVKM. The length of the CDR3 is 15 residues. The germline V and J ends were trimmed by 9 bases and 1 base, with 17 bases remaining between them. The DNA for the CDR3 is TGTGCCAGTATAGAAGGCGGGGAAGGCACAGATACGCAGTATTTT. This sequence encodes CASIEGGEGTDTQYF.

The CDR3 loop is CASSLVGLAGVRSTDTQYF. CDR3 nucleotide sequence: TGTGCCAGCAGCTTAGTCGGGCTAGCGGGAGTTCGGAGCACAGATACGCAGTATTTT. The gene calls are TRBV7-2 and TRBJ2-3; 10 nucleotides line up with TRBD2. The germline V gene has CDR1 SGHTA and CDR2 FQGNSA. The CDR3 extends over 19 amino acids. V was clipped by 1 base and J by 0 bases; unmatched bases: 10.

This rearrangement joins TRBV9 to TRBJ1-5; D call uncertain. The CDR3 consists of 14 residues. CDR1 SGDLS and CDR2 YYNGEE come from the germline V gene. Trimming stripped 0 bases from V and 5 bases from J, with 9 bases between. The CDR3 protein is CASSVAGSDQPQHF. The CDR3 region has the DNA TGTGCCAGCAGCGTAGCGGGGTCTGATCAGCCCCAGCATTTT.

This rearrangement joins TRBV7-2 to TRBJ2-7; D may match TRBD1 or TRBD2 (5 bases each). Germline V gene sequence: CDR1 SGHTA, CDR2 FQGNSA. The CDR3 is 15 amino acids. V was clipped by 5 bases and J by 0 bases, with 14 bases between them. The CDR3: CASSRGSSSSYEQYF. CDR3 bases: TGTGCCAGCAGCCGGGGCAGCTCCAGCTCCTACGAGCAGTACTTC.

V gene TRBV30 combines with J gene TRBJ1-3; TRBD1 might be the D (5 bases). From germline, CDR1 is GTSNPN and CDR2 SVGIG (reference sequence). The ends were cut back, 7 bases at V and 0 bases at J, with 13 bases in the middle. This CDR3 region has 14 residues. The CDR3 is CAYRGGYSGNTIYF. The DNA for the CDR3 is TGTGCCTACCGGGGGGGTTACTCTGGAAACACCATATATTTT.